This TCR beta chain was identified in a study of control samples from healthy donors and cancer patients. The assay was immunoSEQ multiplex PCR, and TCRdb's table has in-frame clones only and misses some. The table shows about 85,000 clones, with approximately 90% occurring only once. V was pared by 1 base and J by 6 bases, with 11 bases between. The CDR3 spans 14 residues. The germline CDR1 and CDR2 sequences are MGHDK and SYGVNS. The sample taken for sequencing was blood. V and J are TRBV25-1 and TRBJ2-3; no definite D call. The TCR originated in a woman in her late teens or twenties in good health. CDR3 nucleotides: TGTGCCAGCAGTGAATTGGAAGGGTCGGATACGCAGTATTTT. It codes for CASSELEGSDTQYF. The full variable domain, rest sourced from reference TRBV25-1 and TRBJ2-3, is EADIYQTPRYLVIGTGKKITLECSQTMGHDKMYWYQQDPGMELHLIHYSYGVNSTEKGDLSSESTVSRIRTEHFPLTLESARPSHTSQYLCASSELEGSDTQYFGPGTRLTVL.